This entry lists 7 T cell receptor beta chains sequenced from one sample in a study of blood T cells in healthy people across ages. With a J-beta primer mix and a sample-barcoded 5' primer, a second PCR ran about 6 to 11 cycles. A single record per CDR3 protein comes from TCRdb applying MiXCR to the 5' RACE reads. The table has 650,000 to 1,000,000 distinct CDR3 sequences, about 37% seen once. Material: blood. The source of these receptors is a man younger than 30 in good health.

A remark on this clonotype: In this CDR3 the conserved last residue, phenylalanine or tryptophan, is missing, so a read error is likely. This chain uses TRBV9 with TRBJ1-6; D is unclear. This CDR3 spans 15 amino acids. The V gene lost 6 bases and the J gene lost 0 bases, with 10 bases spanning the gap. Germline V lookup: CDR1 SGDLS, CDR2 YYNGEE. The CDR3 coding sequence is TGTGCCAGCATGAGAACGAGCTCCTATAATTCACCCCTCCACTAT. Protein sequence: CASMRTSSYNSPLHY.

Many counts were recorded for this clonotype. The chain combines TRBV2 with TRBJ2-5; D may be TRBD1 (6 bases). Trimming took off 4 bases at V and 2 bases at J, with 26 bases between the two ends. Germline values: CDR1 SNHLY, CDR2 FYNNEI. CDR3 length: 19 residues. The chain's CDR3 is CASSAPTDPGAMWQETQYF. DNA of the CDR3: TGTGCCAGCAGTGCCCCCACAGACCCAGGGGCGATGTGGCAAGAGACCCAGTACTTC.

The table lists this clonotype with a few counts. The genes are TRBV20-1 and TRBJ1-1, with D hard to call. Germline CDR1 and CDR2: DFQATT and SNEGSKA (reference sequence). This CDR3 contains 15 residues. Between the trimmed V and J ends, which lost 0 bases and 1 base, there was a span of 12 bases. The DNA of the CDR3 is TGCAGTGCTAGAGATCCCCCGGGCAGGAACACTGAAGCTTTCTTT. Protein product: CSARDPPGRNTEAFF.

This clonotype was detected only a few times. The chain couples TRBV20-1 to TRBJ1-1; possibly TRBD1 for D (5 bases). V lost 8 bases and J lost 0, with 16 bases in between. This CDR3 region has 14 residues. Germline loops: CDR1 DFQATT, CDR2 SNEGSKA (reference sequence). Written as DNA, the CDR3 is TGCAGTTCAAAAGGCGGGGGAATGAACACTGAAGCTTTCTTT. Its translation is CSSKGGGMNTEAFF.

The chain links TRBV29-1 to TRBJ2-2, with no clear D. The CDR3 runs to 12 residues. With 6 bases removed from V and 3 bases from J, the gap between germline ends came to 8 bases. Germline CDR1 reads SQVTM; CDR2 reads ANQGSEA. The DNA for the CDR3 is TGCAGCGTCGATACCTACACCGGGGAGCTGTTTTTT. Its protein is CSVDTYTGELFF.

The sample holds a few counts of this clonotype. The V gene is TRBV7-2, the J gene TRBJ1-1; D gene unclear. In germline, CDR1 is SGHTA, CDR2 FQGNSA. With 3 bases removed from V and 6 bases from J, the gap between germline ends came to 11 bases. The CDR3 contains 13 residues. CDR3: CASSFGVRSEAFF. DNA for the CDR3: TGTGCCAGCAGCTTTGGGGTTCGATCTGAAGCTTTCTTT.

The chain has TRBV13 and TRBJ1-1; D not resolved. The CDR3 runs 13 residues. Germline values: CDR1 PRHDT, CDR2 FYEKMQ (reference sequence). Trimming left V 4 bases short and J 3 bases short, with 9 bases between. The CDR3 bases are TGTGCCAGCAGCTACACATCATACACTGAAGCTTTCTTT. It translates to CASSYTSYTEAFF.